This T cell receptor (beta chain) was captured by sequencing in a study of shared clonotypes between healthy human individuals. The V end was cut by 2 bases, the J end by 5 bases, with 13 bases between. CDR1 and CDR2 from the germline V gene are MNHEY and SMNVEV (reference sequence). This CDR3 is 15 amino acids long. Some clones are missing from TCRdb's copy, which holds only in-frame ones; the method was immunoSEQ multiplex PCR. The sample includes about 2,200,000 clones, 85% to 95% of them seen just once. CD45RO negativity and positive selection for CCR7 defined naive CD8 cells, a population that excluded terminally differentiated effector memory CD45RA+ cells.

V usage is TRBV27 and J usage is TRBJ2-1; D could derive from TRBD1 or TRBD2 (5 bases each). This sequence was found in a man between 18 and 35 years old in good health. Some clones in this sample may be carry-over from other donors' samples. The sample taken for sequencing was naive CD8+ T cells from PBMCs. The CDR3 sequence is CASSLGGPRDNEQFF. The CDR3 nucleotides read TGTGCCAGCAGTTTAGGGGGACCGAGGGACAATGAGCAGTTCTTC.